This T cell receptor (beta chain) stems from a study of PD-1 blockade in classical Hodgkin lymphoma. Study background: Patients had nivolumab dosed at 3 mg/kg, delivered intravenously every 2 weeks.

Assay used: immunoSEQ multiplex PCR; TCRdb lists only in-frame clones, some missing. The data show fewer than 40,000 clones, 80% to 90% seen once. Documented time point: cycle 4 day 1 (C4D1), after five to seven weeks of nivolumab. All patients relapsed after autologous stem cell transplantation, and brentuximab vedotin exposure varied. Negative magnetic selection isolated CD4+ T cells from thawed PBMCs. General study results and limits: Nivolumab starters within 1 year of ASCT were excluded. CD8+ TCR diversity did not rise significantly by C4D1, unlike CD4+.

V lost 6 bases and J 1 base, leaving 8 bases between the germline ends. CDR3 length: 13 residues. Germline loops: CDR1 LNHDA, CDR2 SQIVND (reference sequence). Points on this clone: Its specificity is unknown.

The chain carries TRBV19 and TRBJ2-3; a possible D gene is TRBD1 (5 bases). This clonotype was obtained from a human donor with classical Hodgkin lymphoma. Sequencing was performed on CD4+ T cells from blood, taken before the fourth cycle of nivolumab. CDR3 amino acids: CASSAGRTDTQYF. CDR3 nucleotides: TGTGCCAGTAGCGCAGGGCGCACAGATACGCAGTATTTT. The whole variable domain, filled in from reference TRBV19 and TRBJ2-3, reads DGGITQSPKYLFRKEGQNVTLSCEQNLNHDAMYWYRQDPGQGLRLIYYSQIVNDFQKGDIAEGYSVSREKKESFPLTVTSAQKNPTAFYLCASSAGRTDTQYFGPGTRLTVL.